This TCR beta chain was sequenced during a study of control samples from healthy donors and cancer patients. Trimming removed 1 base from V and 6 bases from J; junction bases left unmatched: 3. CDR1 SGHDT and CDR2 YYEEEE come from the germline V gene. The length of the CDR3 is 15 residues. The method was immunoSEQ multiplex PCR; TCRdb's version includes in-frame clones alone and lacks a portion of them. This sample has about 58,000 clones, with 94% found just once. The sample comprised blood. J is TRBJ2-2 and V is TRBV5-6; 10 bases map to TRBD2. The sequence came from a man under 40 in good health. CDR3 in DNA: TGTGCCAGCAGCTTGCCTAGCGGGGGCTCCGGGGAGCTGTTTTTT. Residues: CASSLPSGGSGELFF.